The 14 T cell receptor beta chains below all came from one sample that was sequenced in a study of T cell responses to AZD1222 COVID-19 vaccine. Produced via immunoSEQ multiplex PCR; TCRdb's table is partial and in-frame only. The sample consists of approximately 150,000 clones, just over 85% of them appearing once. The sample in question was peripheral blood, obtained 28 days after the second AZD1222 dose. All receptors come from an adult who received the AZD1222 COVID-19 vaccine.

The CDR3 coding sequence is TGTGCCAGCAGCCAAGGGGCTAGCGGACTAAACATTCAGTACTTC. It codes for CASSQGASGLNIQYF. This chain connects TRBV4-2 to TRBJ2-4, with 7 bases identical to TRBD2. This CDR3 has 15 residues. V lost 1 base and J lost 6; bases outside the gene matches: 6. Germline CDR1 is LGHNA and CDR2 is YNFKEQ.

This clone was seen once. V is TRBV14 and J is TRBJ2-5; D uncertain. The CDR3 length is 14 residues. Germline V gene data show CDR1 as SGHDN and CDR2 as FVKESK. With 0 bases removed from V and 13 bases from J, the gap between germline ends came to 18 bases. The CDR3 nucleotides are TGTGCCAGCAGCCAAGATTGGAAAACACCTCCCTGGTACTTC. Translation gives CASSQDWKTPPWYF.

The chain carries TRBV11-3 and TRBJ1-3, with no clear D. Trimming shortened V by 5 bases and J by 2 bases, and 7 bases separated the two germline ends. The germline V gene encodes CDR1 SGHNT and CDR2 YENEEA. This CDR3 is 13 amino acids long. CDR3 region: CASSNGAGNTIYF. Written as DNA, the CDR3 is TGTGCCAGCAGCAACGGGGCTGGAAACACCATATATTTT.

The chain joins TRBV4-1 to TRBJ1-4; maybe TRBD1 (6 bases). Germline CDR1 reads MGHRA; CDR2 reads YSYEKL. This CDR3 has 14 residues. V was trimmed by 3 bases and J by 8 bases, leaving 13 bases between them. In DNA, the CDR3 is TGCGCCAGCAGCCAGAAGGGGGGTCGGGAAAAACTGTTTTTT. Translation: CASSQKGGREKLFF.

The chain links TRBV6-6 to TRBJ1-1, with D uncertain. The CDR3 consists of 10 residues. Per germline, CDR1 MNHNY and CDR2 SVGAGI (reference sequence). The V and J ends lost 7 bases and 3 bases respectively, with 3 bases between them. Written as DNA, the CDR3 is TGTGCCAGCATAGACACTGAAGCTTTCTTT. This codes for CASIDTEAFF.

This clone was seen once. V and J are TRBV6-4 and TRBJ2-2, with TRBD1 as a possible D gene (6 bases). There are 16 residues in the CDR3. Germline CDR1 reads MRHNA; CDR2 reads SNTAGT. The V end was cut by 3 bases, the J end by 4 bases, with 15 bases between. CDR3 bases: TGTGCCAGCAGTGAGGCCGGGACAACCGGCACCGGGGAGCTGTTTTTT. Encoded protein: CASSEAGTTGTGELFF.

The gene calls are TRBV19 and TRBJ1-5, with 7 bases fitting TRBD1. CDR3 size: 17 residues. Trimming took 6 bases from V and 0 from J; bases not matched to a gene: 11. Germline V CDR1 and CDR2: LNHDA, SQIVND (reference sequence). DNA of the CDR3: TGTGCCAGTAGCTCAGGGGGAGCCCTATATAGCAATCAGCCCCAGCATTTT. Protein sequence: CASSSGGALYSNQPQHF.

The V and J genes are TRBV5-4 and TRBJ2-7, with D possibly being TRBD2 (6 bases). CDR3 length: 16 residues. V shed 6 bases and J shed 6 bases, with 25 bases lying between them. From germline, CDR1 is SGHNT and CDR2 YYREEE (reference sequence). The CDR3 protein is CASTPPGGNKDGEQYF. DNA for the CDR3: TGTGCCAGCACCCCCCCGGGCGGGAATAAAGATGGCGAGCAGTACTTC.

This clone was recorded only once. V gene TRBV27 combines with J gene TRBJ1-2, with 11 bases fitting TRBD1. The CDR3 is 16 residues long. V dropped 11 bases and J dropped 7; count of bases not matched to a gene: 18. The germline gives CDR1 MNHEY, CDR2 SMNVEV (reference sequence). The CDR3: CAPQDPDPGQGGGYTF. In DNA, the CDR3 is TGTGCCCCTCAGGATCCGGATCCGGGACAGGGGGGTGGCTACACCTTC.

This clone was picked up one time. The chain has TRBV11-2 and TRBJ2-3; TRBD2 might be the D (5 bases). Trimming took 1 base from V and 2 from J, leaving 13 bases between them. Germline CDR1 and CDR2: SGHAT and FQNNGV. The CDR3 is 16 amino acids. The CDR3: CASSLGGAGNTDTQYF. In DNA, the CDR3 is TGTGCCAGCAGCTTAGGGGGAGCCGGGAACACAGATACGCAGTATTTT.

The chain recombines TRBV19 with TRBJ2-1, with D perhaps assigned TRBD1 or TRBD2 (5 bases each). V shed 4 bases and J shed 3 bases, with 16 bases lying between them. The CDR3 consists of 16 residues. Germline V gives CDR1 LNHDA, CDR2 SQIVND (reference sequence). This CDR3 reads CASSTDRGPDYNEQFF. Here the CDR3 DNA reads TGTGCCAGTAGTACAGACCGGGGCCCAGACTACAATGAGCAGTTCTTC.

This clone showed up just once. An end of the junction differs from the germline gene, which may be a read error. The rearrangement links TRBV6-1 to TRBJ2-7; the D gene is possibly TRBD2 (5 bases). Germline CDR1 and CDR2: MNHNS and SASEGT. CDR3 length: 16 residues. CDR3 in DNA: TGTGCCAGCAATGAAGATCGGGGAATCCCAACCTACGAGCAGTACTTC. This codes for CASNEDRGIPTYEQYF.

The chain is built from TRBV4-2 and TRBJ2-1; TRBD2 matches 13 bases. This CDR3 region has 18 residues. Germline V gene sequence: CDR1 LGHNA, CDR2 YNFKEQ. J lost 6 bases, V lost 0 bases, and 8 bases had no gene match. CDR3 nucleotides: TGTGCCAGCAGCCAAGATCTAGTTGGACTAGCGGGGGTCAATGAGCAGTTCTTC. Translation gives CASSQDLVGLAGVNEQFF.

This chain uses TRBV5-1 with TRBJ2-5, with D unclear. Germline V CDR1 and CDR2: SGHRS, YFSETQ. This CDR3 contains 13 residues. V lost 4 bases and J 5 bases, leaving 12 bases between the germline ends. The CDR3 region is CASSLSGRETQYF. In nucleotides, the CDR3 is TGCGCCAGCAGCCTCTCCGGTAGGGAGACCCAGTACTTC.